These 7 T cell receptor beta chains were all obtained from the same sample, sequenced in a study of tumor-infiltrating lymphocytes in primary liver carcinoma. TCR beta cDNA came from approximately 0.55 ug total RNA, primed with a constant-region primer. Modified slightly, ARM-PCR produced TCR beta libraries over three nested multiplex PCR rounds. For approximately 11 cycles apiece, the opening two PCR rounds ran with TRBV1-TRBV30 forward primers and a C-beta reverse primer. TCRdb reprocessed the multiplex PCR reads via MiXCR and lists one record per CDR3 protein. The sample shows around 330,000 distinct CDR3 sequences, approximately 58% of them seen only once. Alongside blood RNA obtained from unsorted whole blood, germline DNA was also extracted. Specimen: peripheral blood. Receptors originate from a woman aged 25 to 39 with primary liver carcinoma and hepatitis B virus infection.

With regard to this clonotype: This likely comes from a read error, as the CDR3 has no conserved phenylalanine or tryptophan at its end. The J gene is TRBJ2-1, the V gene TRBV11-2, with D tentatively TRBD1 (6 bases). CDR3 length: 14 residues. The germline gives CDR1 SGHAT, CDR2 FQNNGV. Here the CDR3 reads CASSDIGGPNEQFL. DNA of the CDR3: TGTGCAAGCAGCGACATAGGGGGACCCAATGAGCAGTTCCTC.

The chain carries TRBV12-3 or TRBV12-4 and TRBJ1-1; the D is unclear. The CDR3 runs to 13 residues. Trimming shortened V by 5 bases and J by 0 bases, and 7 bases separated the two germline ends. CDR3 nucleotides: TGTGCCAGCAGTGTAGTCATGAACACTGAAGCTTTCTTT. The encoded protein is CASSVVMNTEAFF.

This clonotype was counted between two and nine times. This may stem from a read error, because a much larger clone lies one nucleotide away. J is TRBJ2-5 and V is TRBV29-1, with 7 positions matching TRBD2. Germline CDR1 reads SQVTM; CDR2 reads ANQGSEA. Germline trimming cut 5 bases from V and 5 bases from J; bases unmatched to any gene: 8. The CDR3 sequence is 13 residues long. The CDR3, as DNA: TGCAGCGTTATCGGCGGGGGTTTGGAGACCCAGTACTTC. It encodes CSVIGGGLETQYF. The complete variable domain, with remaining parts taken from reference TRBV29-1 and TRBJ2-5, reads SAVISQKPSRDICQRGTSLTIQCQVDSQVTMMFWYRQQPGQSLTLIATANQGSEATYESGFVIDKFPISRPNLTFSTLTVSNMSPEDSSIYLCSVIGGGLETQYFGPGTRLLVL.

The CDR3 nucleotides read TGTGCCACCAGACTAGCGGGAGTGAGGGCCGGGGAGCTGTTTTTT. Its protein is CATRLAGVRAGELFF. This chain uses TRBV28 with TRBJ2-2; 12 nucleotides align to TRBD2. The CDR3 has 15 amino acids. Losses at the gene ends were 10 bases for V and 6 bases for J; bases not matched to a gene: 9. CDR1 and CDR2 (germline): MDHEN, SYDVKM.

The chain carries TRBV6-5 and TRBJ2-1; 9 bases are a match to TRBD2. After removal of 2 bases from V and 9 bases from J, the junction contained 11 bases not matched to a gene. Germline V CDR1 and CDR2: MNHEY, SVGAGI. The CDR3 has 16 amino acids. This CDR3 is CASSYGIAGVDSEQFF. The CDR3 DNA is TGTGCCAGCAGTTACGGGATAGCGGGAGTCGACAGTGAGCAGTTCTTC.

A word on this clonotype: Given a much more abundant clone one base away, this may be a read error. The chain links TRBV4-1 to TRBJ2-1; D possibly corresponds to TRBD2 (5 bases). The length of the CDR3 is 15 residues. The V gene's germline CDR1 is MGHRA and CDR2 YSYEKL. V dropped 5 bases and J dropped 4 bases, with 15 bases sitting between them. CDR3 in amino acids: CASSIRLSGYNEQFF. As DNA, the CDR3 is TGCGCCAGCAGCATCCGACTATCGGGTTACAATGAGCAGTTCTTC.

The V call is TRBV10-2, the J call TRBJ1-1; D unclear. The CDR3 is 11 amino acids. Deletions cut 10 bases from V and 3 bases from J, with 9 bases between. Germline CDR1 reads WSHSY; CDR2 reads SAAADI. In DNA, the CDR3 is TGCGCCATACGAACGGACACTGAAGCTTTCTTT. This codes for CAIRTDTEAFF.